This T cell receptor (beta chain) appears in the sequencing data of a study of PD-1 blockade in mismatch repair-deficient tumors. Study as a whole: Patients had fewer than 15 mismatch repair-deficient cancer types and were previously treated and progressing. Points from the study as a whole: Rapid post-treatment expansion, then contraction, generally preceding radiologic response, marked tumor-resident clones.

Trimming at V came to 3 bases and at J to 2 bases, leaving 4 bases not matched to a gene. CDR3 length: 15 amino acids. The germline CDR1 and CDR2 sequences are SGHTS and YDEGEE. A remark on this clone: Its antigen is not identified.

The repertoire was sequenced with immunoSEQ multiplex PCR; TCRdb's copy has only in-frame clones and lacks some. The table records under 95,000 clones, approximately 84% of them present only once. This sequence was found in an adult with mismatch repair-deficient cancer. The chain combines TRBV5-8 with TRBJ1-5; 8 positions agree with TRBD1. The starting material was peripheral blood, obtained 12 weeks after starting pembrolizumab. CDR3 DNA sequence: TGTGCCAGCAGCTGGGGGACAGGAGGCAATCAGCCCCAGCATTTT. It encodes CASSWGTGGNQPQHF.